The rows below give T cell receptor beta chains drawn from one sample of a study of blood T cells in healthy people across ages. TCRdb analysed the 5' RACE reads with MiXCR anew, one entry per CDR3 protein. This table has about 780,000 distinct CDR3 sequences, more than 25% appearing once. These data also featured in a second study, about T cells of mothers and their children.

The sequencing sample was made of blood. These receptors were collected from a boy aged 5 to 17 in good health. Each CDR3 is given with its conserved first and last residue. Each record gives: clone size, V gene, D gene, J gene, CDR3 protein, CDR3 DNA. The D gene is left open where the match is weak. Not all rows give a size; the values are once, few, many and, for expanded clones, a class.

abundance: few; v_gene: TRBV29-1; d_gene: TRBD1; j_gene: TRBJ2-7; CDR3aa: CSVEPGQGRLYF; CDR3nt: TGCAGCGTTGAACCGGGACAGGGGCGCTTGTACTTC
abundance: -; v_gene: TRBV5-4; d_gene: -; j_gene: TRBJ2-5; CDR3aa: CASSFRTEGETQYF; CDR3nt: TGTGCCAGCAGCTTCAGGACAGAGGGAGAGACCCAGTACTTC
abundance: -; v_gene: TRBV3-1; d_gene: -; j_gene: TRBJ2-4; CDR3aa: CASSQRGTKNIQYF; CDR3nt: TGTGCCAGCAGCCAACGGGGGACCAAAAACATTCAGTACTTC
abundance: few; v_gene: TRBV4-1; d_gene: TRBD2; j_gene: TRBJ2-1; CDR3aa: CASSTRGGLAGNEQFF; CDR3nt: TGCGCCAGCAGCACAAGGGGTGGACTAGCGGGGAATGAGCAGTTCTTC
abundance: -; v_gene: TRBV15; d_gene: -; j_gene: TRBJ2-5; CDR3aa: CATSTFLRGFVQETQYF; CDR3nt: TGTGCCACCAGCACCTTCCTCAGGGGCTTTGTCCAAGAGACCCAGTACTTC
abundance: -; v_gene: TRBV20-1; d_gene: -; j_gene: TRBJ1-4; CDR3aa: CSAREGGTPRTNEKLFF; CDR3nt: TGCAGTGCTAGAGAGGGCGGGACACCCCGGACAAATGAAAAACTGTTTTTT
abundance: -; v_gene: TRBV2; d_gene: -; j_gene: TRBJ2-1; CDR3aa: CASSEFAYNEQFF; CDR3nt: TGTGCCAGCAGTGAATTTGCCTACAATGAGCAGTTCTTC
abundance: few; v_gene: TRBV4-1; d_gene: -; j_gene: TRBJ2-4; CDR3aa: CASSLLFSASNIQYF; CDR3nt: TGCGCCAGCAGCCTTCTGTTTTCTGCCTCAAACATTCAGTACTTC
abundance: many; v_gene: TRBV2; d_gene: -; j_gene: TRBJ2-5; CDR3aa: CASSFGQNQETQYF; CDR3nt: TGTGCCAGCAGTTTTGGACAGAACCAAGAGACCCAGTACTTC
abundance: few; v_gene: TRBV6-5; d_gene: -; j_gene: TRBJ2-6; CDR3aa: CASRKTGTSGANVLTF; CDR3nt: TGTGCCAGCAGAAAGACAGGGACTTCTGGGGCCAACGTCCTGACTTTC
abundance: few; v_gene: TRBV12-3/TRBV12-4; d_gene: -; j_gene: TRBJ1-1; CDR3aa: CASSPGGGTGRARAFF; CDR3nt: TGTGCCAGCAGTCCTGGAGGGGGGACCGGACGGGCGCGAGCTTTCTTT